In its sample, the clone carrying this T cell receptor beta chain was seen once. The source of the sample is a study of Ad26.COV2.S vaccination and SARS-CoV-2 variants. TCRdb keeps only in-frame clones here, not all; method: immunoSEQ multiplex PCR. Of about 390,000 clones in the sample, about 85% were seen once. Indicated treatment: roughly 19 received Ad26.COV2.S at low or high dose, single or two shots; about 5 received placebo; per-sample allocation not given. The samples date from day 63 after the first vaccine or placebo injection. The shot given was an Ad26 vector that makes Wuhan-strain SARS-CoV-2 spike. This CDR3 is built from 18 residues. In germline, CDR1 is LNHDA, CDR2 SQIVND (reference sequence). Trimming pared 3 bases from V and 7 bases from J, leaving 28 bases between.

This chain uses TRBV19 with TRBJ2-7, with D tentatively TRBD1 or TRBD2 (5 bases each). The origin of this receptor is a person aged 18-60 years who received the Ad26.COV2.S COVID-19 vaccine or a placebo. The sample was peripheral blood, taken in a trial of Ad26.COV2.S vaccine versus placebo. CDR3 nucleotides: TGTGCCAGTAGTATGGGTCCCTTTCCGGGACCCCTGAGAGAGGAGCAGTACTTC. Translation gives CASSMGPFPGPLREEQYF.